The rows below give T cell receptor beta chains drawn from one sample of a study of T cell responses to AZD1222 COVID-19 vaccine. Sequencing used immunoSEQ multiplex PCR; TCRdb keeps in-frame clones, though not all of them. The data contain approximately 110,000 clones, less than 90% of them seen just once; the ten biggest clones take up 4% to 4.5%. This material consisted of peripheral blood, taken on day 0 of AZD1222 vaccination. All receptors derive from an adult in good health. The CDR3 runs from the conserved cysteine through the conserved F or W. The D gene is left open where the match is weak. Clone size is shown for a subset of rows, as once, few, many or a class of expanded clone.

j_gene: TRBJ2-7
abundance: -
v_gene: TRBV2
len: 12
d_gene: -
CDR3nt: TGTGCCAGCGCGTCTAGTCCTGTGGAGCAGTACTTC
CDR3aa: CASASSPVEQYF

j_gene: TRBJ2-1
abundance: -
v_gene: TRBV9
len: 14
d_gene: -
CDR3nt: TGTGCCAGCAGCGTAGCAGGGGTCTACAATGAGCAGTTCTTC
CDR3aa: CASSVAGVYNEQFF

j_gene: TRBJ2-3
abundance: few
v_gene: TRBV5-1
len: 14
d_gene: -
CDR3nt: TGCGCCAGCAGCTGGAGGGAGAGCACAGATACGCAGTATTTT
CDR3aa: CASSWRESTDTQYF

j_gene: TRBJ2-7
abundance: once
v_gene: TRBV12-3/TRBV12-4
len: 12
d_gene: -
CDR3nt: TGTGCCAGCAGCCAACAGGGCTACGAGCAGTACTTC
CDR3aa: CASSQQGYEQYF

j_gene: TRBJ2-5
abundance: -
v_gene: TRBV20-1
len: 14
d_gene: TRBD1
CDR3nt: TGCAGTGCTAGTACGAGGGGGCCCAAAGAGACCCAGTACTTC
CDR3aa: CSASTRGPKETQYF

j_gene: TRBJ1-2
abundance: -
v_gene: TRBV19
len: 14
d_gene: -
CDR3nt: TGTGCCAGTAGTCCGGGAAGATCGTACAGTGGCTACACCTTC
CDR3aa: CASSPGRSYSGYTF

j_gene: TRBJ2-4
abundance: -
v_gene: TRBV4-3
len: 15
d_gene: TRBD1
CDR3nt: TGCGCCAGCAGCCACCTGAGACAGGGCCCGGCCATTCAGTACTTC
CDR3aa: CASSHLRQGPAIQYF

j_gene: TRBJ2-7
abundance: -
v_gene: TRBV7-9
len: 15
d_gene: TRBD2
CDR3nt: TGTGCCAGCAGCTTAGTGGCTAGCGGGAGGGGCGAGCAGTACTTC
CDR3aa: CASSLVASGRGEQYF

j_gene: TRBJ1-5
abundance: few
v_gene: TRBV19
len: 15
d_gene: -
CDR3nt: TGTGCCAGTAGTATGCGGGGAGGGGAATCATGGCCCCAGCATTTT
CDR3aa: CASSMRGGESWPQHF

j_gene: TRBJ2-5
abundance: -
v_gene: TRBV6-5
len: 15
d_gene: -
CDR3nt: TGTGCCAGCAGTCTCCTGGAGGGGGCGGGGGAGACCCAGTACTTC
CDR3aa: CASSLLEGAGETQYF

j_gene: TRBJ1-2
abundance: -
v_gene: TRBV4-3
len: 13
d_gene: TRBD1
CDR3nt: TGCGCCAGCTCACAGGGGGCGGACTATGGCTACACCTTC
CDR3aa: CASSQGADYGYTF

j_gene: TRBJ2-5
abundance: -
v_gene: TRBV27
len: 16
d_gene: -
CDR3nt: TGTGCCAGCAGTTTATCGTGGCCCCCTGGCCGCACGACCCAGTACTTC
CDR3aa: CASSLSWPPGRTTQYF

j_gene: TRBJ2-1
abundance: -
v_gene: TRBV7-9
len: 14
d_gene: TRBD2
CDR3nt: TGTGCCAGCAGCTTAGTGGCTAGCGGGAAGCTCCAGTTCTTC
CDR3aa: CASSLVASGKLQFF

j_gene: TRBJ1-6
abundance: -
v_gene: TRBV18
len: 15
d_gene: -
CDR3nt: TGTGCCAGCTCACCACCCGGGACCAATAATTCACCCCTCCACTTT
CDR3aa: CASSPPGTNNSPLHF

j_gene: TRBJ2-7
abundance: -
v_gene: TRBV7-8
len: 13
d_gene: -
CDR3nt: TGTGCCAGCAGCTTAGAAACCTTCACGGAGCAGTACTTC
CDR3aa: CASSLETFTEQYF

j_gene: TRBJ2-4
abundance: -
v_gene: TRBV5-1
len: 16
d_gene: TRBD1
CDR3nt: TGCGCCAGCAGCAGCGGACAGGCCGCATTCAAAAACATTCAGTACTTC
CDR3aa: CASSSGQAAFKNIQYF

j_gene: TRBJ2-1
abundance: -
v_gene: TRBV24-1
len: 15
d_gene: TRBD2
CDR3nt: TGTGCCACCAGTGATTTATCGGGGGGGCTTTGGGAGCAGTTCTTC
CDR3aa: CATSDLSGGLWEQFF

j_gene: TRBJ1-5
abundance: -
v_gene: TRBV28
len: 15
d_gene: TRBD1
CDR3nt: TGTGCCAGCACCGTAGAACAGGGGCGGGGTCAGCCCCAGCATTTT
CDR3aa: CASTVEQGRGQPQHF

j_gene: TRBJ1-2
abundance: -
v_gene: TRBV14
len: 13
d_gene: -
CDR3nt: TGTGCCAGCAGCCCCACGACAGACTATGGCTACACCTTC
CDR3aa: CASSPTTDYGYTF

j_gene: TRBJ2-1
abundance: -
v_gene: TRBV27
len: 16
d_gene: -
CDR3nt: TGTGCCAGCGCTTTAACCCCGGACTATATTCTGAATGAGCAGTTCTTC
CDR3aa: CASALTPDYILNEQFF

j_gene: TRBJ2-7
abundance: many
v_gene: TRBV4-2
len: 15
d_gene: TRBD2
CDR3nt: TGTGCCAGCAGCCACGGACTAGCGGGATCCTACGAGCAGTACTTC
CDR3aa: CASSHGLAGSYEQYF

j_gene: TRBJ1-1
abundance: -
v_gene: TRBV28
len: 13
d_gene: -
CDR3nt: TGTGCCAGCAGCGGGCCTTTGAACACTGAAGCTTTCTTT
CDR3aa: CASSGPLNTEAFF

j_gene: TRBJ2-1
abundance: -
v_gene: TRBV6-1
len: 16
d_gene: -
CDR3nt: TGTGCCAGCAGTGGCCAGGACTCCGGCTCCTACAATGAGCAGTTCTTC
CDR3aa: CASSGQDSGSYNEQFF

j_gene: TRBJ2-7
abundance: few
v_gene: TRBV4-1
len: 18
d_gene: -
CDR3nt: TGCGCCAGCAGCCAAGGGGATGTTCCGGGACACCTTTCCTACGAGCAGTACTTC
CDR3aa: CASSQGDVPGHLSYEQYF

j_gene: TRBJ1-5
abundance: -
v_gene: TRBV21-1
len: 21
d_gene: -
CDR3nt: TGTGCCAGCAGCAAACCCCCCCAAGGGGAAAGGGGAAATATTAGCAATCAGCCCCAGCATTTT
CDR3aa: CASSKPPQGERGNISNQPQHF

j_gene: TRBJ2-7
abundance: -
v_gene: TRBV7-2
len: 14
d_gene: TRBD1
CDR3nt: TGTGCCAGCAGCCCGGACAGGGGGTCCTACGAGCAGTACTTC
CDR3aa: CASSPDRGSYEQYF

j_gene: TRBJ1-2
abundance: -
v_gene: TRBV7-9
len: 13
d_gene: -
CDR3nt: TGTGCCAGCAGCCCTGGGACGTGGGAAGGCTACACCTTC
CDR3aa: CASSPGTWEGYTF

j_gene: TRBJ2-3
abundance: -
v_gene: TRBV6-4
len: 15
d_gene: -
CDR3nt: TGTGCCAGCAGCAAGGGGGAGGGCCCTGCAGATACGCAGTATTTT
CDR3aa: CASSKGEGPADTQYF

j_gene: TRBJ2-3
abundance: -
v_gene: TRBV5-1
len: 16
d_gene: TRBD2
CDR3nt: TGCGCCAGCAGCTTGGGTACTAGCGGACCCACAGATACGCAGTATTTT
CDR3aa: CASSLGTSGPTDTQYF

j_gene: TRBJ2-7
abundance: -
v_gene: TRBV2
len: 14
d_gene: TRBD1
CDR3nt: TGTGCCAGCAGTGTTGGGGACAGGGTTGGGGAGCAGTACTTC
CDR3aa: CASSVGDRVGEQYF

j_gene: TRBJ2-1
abundance: -
v_gene: TRBV5-4
len: 14
d_gene: -
CDR3nt: TGTGCCAGCAGCCTAAAAACGGGGCCCAATGAGCAGTTCTTC
CDR3aa: CASSLKTGPNEQFF

j_gene: TRBJ2-7
abundance: -
v_gene: TRBV27
len: 13
d_gene: -
CDR3nt: TGTGCCAGCAGTTACAGGGTCTCCTACGAGCAGTACTTC
CDR3aa: CASSYRVSYEQYF

j_gene: TRBJ1-1
abundance: -
v_gene: TRBV18
len: 14
d_gene: -
CDR3nt: TGTGCCAGCTCACCTCAAGGTATGAACACTGAAGCTTTCTTT
CDR3aa: CASSPQGMNTEAFF

j_gene: TRBJ2-7
abundance: -
v_gene: TRBV25-1
len: 14
d_gene: TRBD1
CDR3nt: TGTGCCAGCAGTAAACAGGGGGCAGCCTACGAGCAGTACTTC
CDR3aa: CASSKQGAAYEQYF

j_gene: TRBJ1-6
abundance: -
v_gene: TRBV7-9
len: 12
d_gene: -
CDR3nt: TGTGCCAGCAGCTCCGACACTTCACCCCTCCACTTT
CDR3aa: CASSSDTSPLHF

j_gene: TRBJ2-7
abundance: -
v_gene: TRBV5-1
len: 16
d_gene: TRBD1
CDR3nt: TGCGCCAGCAGCTTGGACGTGCAGGGGGCGTCCTACGAGCAGTACTTC
CDR3aa: CASSLDVQGASYEQYF